Listed here are 17 T cell receptor beta chains from one sample, sequenced in a study of beta chain features in type 1 diabetes. Study-wide results and limits: Moderate yet significant TCRB CDR3 shortening was seen in Type 1 diabetes patients in all four CD4+ subsets.

All of the isolated RNA was reverse transcribed, so expressed TCRB transcripts were sequenced. The repertoire was sequenced with immunoSEQ multiplex PCR; TCRdb's copy has only in-frame clones and lacks some. The sample contains approximately 280,000 clones, about 15% of which appear only once. Their antigens are not known. The sample taken for sequencing was naive CD4+ T cells from blood. The receptors were gathered from a man between 18 and 29 years old with type 1 diabetes.

This clone has more than one count but fewer than ten. J is TRBJ2-5 and V is TRBV27; a possible D gene is TRBD1 (6 bases). The CDR3 is made up of 16 amino acids. The germline gives CDR1 MNHEY, CDR2 SMNVEV (reference sequence). V lost 5 bases to trimming and J lost 1 base, with 17 bases between them. CDR3 sequence reads: CASSVYRVGGQETQYF. Written as DNA, the CDR3 is TGTGCCAGCAGTGTCTACAGGGTGGGCGGCCAAGAGACCCAGTACTTC.

V gene TRBV6-5 combines with J gene TRBJ2-2; no reliable D call. This CDR3 contains 14 residues. Germline-derived CDR1 and CDR2 are MNHEY and SVGAGI. The V and J ends lost 1 base and 1 base respectively, with 4 bases between them. The CDR3 protein is CASSYWQNTGELFF. The CDR3 bases are TGTGCCAGCAGTTACTGGCAGAACACCGGGGAGCTGTTTTTT.

This clone occurred a few times. This sequence joins TRBV9 and TRBJ1-1; D gene unclear. The ends were cut back, 0 bases at V and 0 bases at J, with 18 bases in the middle. The germline V gene encodes CDR1 SGDLS and CDR2 YYNGEE. CDR3 length equals 18 residues. CDR3 in DNA: TGTGCCAGCAGCGTAGGACCGGGTCGGCTTCTTCTGAACACTGAAGCTTTCTTT. Its protein product is CASSVGPGRLLLNTEAFF.

There are a few counts of this clone. The chain is built from TRBV5-1 and TRBJ2-5; possibly TRBD1 for D (7 bases). CDR1 and CDR2 from the germline V gene are SGHRS and YFSETQ. The CDR3 is 16 amino acids. V was trimmed by 4 bases and J by 4 bases, leaving 20 bases between them. The CDR3 loop reads CASSPHRGQGGETQYF. Written as DNA, the CDR3 is TGCGCCAGCAGCCCTCACCGGGGGCAGGGGGGAGAGACCCAGTACTTC.

A few counts support this clone. The chain recombines TRBV7-9 with TRBJ2-5; D is perhaps TRBD1 (6 bases). The germline CDR1 and CDR2 sequences are SEHNR and FQNEAQ (reference sequence). Trimming left V 6 bases short and J 4 bases short, with 15 bases between. CDR3 length equals 14 residues. This chain's CDR3 is CASSLGAIRETQYF. In DNA form, the CDR3 reads TGTGCCAGCAGTTTGGGGGCCATCCGAGAGACCCAGTACTTC.

J is TRBJ2-2 and V is TRBV2; 8 nucleotides line up with TRBD1. The germline V gene has CDR1 SNHLY and CDR2 FYNNEI. The CDR3 has 15 residues. With 7 bases clipped from V and 4 bases from J, the junction kept 8 bases outside the gene matches. CDR3 coding DNA: TGTGCCAGCAATGGACAGGGAAGGGTCACCGGGGAGCTGTTTTTT. Amino acids: CASNGQGRVTGELFF.

There are a few counts of this clone. The V and J genes are TRBV9 and TRBJ1-2; 8 nucleotides align to TRBD1. V was clipped by 2 bases and J by 4 bases; unmatched bases: 7. Germline V gene lookup returns CDR1 SGDLS and CDR2 YYNGEE. This CDR3 comprises 15 residues. The CDR3 region has the DNA TGTGCCAGCAGCGTTCCCCTTCAGGGGGCCTATGGCTACACCTTC. Its protein is CASSVPLQGAYGYTF. The complete variable domain, with remaining parts taken from reference TRBV9 and TRBJ1-2, reads DSGVTQTPKHLITATGQRVTLRCSPRSGDLSVYWYQQSLDQGLQFLIQYYNGEERAKGNILERFSAQQFPDLHSELNLSSLELGDSALYFCASSVPLQGAYGYTFGSGTRLTVV.

This clone was seen a few times. The CDR3 DNA reads as TGCGCCAGCAACCCAGGGACTACCACAGATACGCAGTATTTT. Translated: CASNPGTTTDTQYF. The gene calls are TRBV5-1 and TRBJ2-3, with 7 bases lining up with TRBD2. Germline V gene data show CDR1 as SGHRS and CDR2 as YFSETQ. V dropped 6 bases and J dropped 2; count of bases not matched to a gene: 6. This CDR3 comprises 14 residues.

This clone was seen a handful of times. CDR3 in DNA: TGTGCCAGCAGTGATTGGGGACAGGGCCATCAGCCCCAGCATTTT. It codes for CASSDWGQGHQPQHF. This chain uses TRBV2 with TRBJ1-5, with TRBD1 matching 9 bases. Trimming at V came to 3 bases and at J to 5 bases, leaving 5 bases not matched to a gene. Germline V gene lookup returns CDR1 SNHLY and CDR2 FYNNEI. The CDR3 runs 15 residues.

This clone was recorded a few times. The chain is built from TRBV18 and TRBJ1-2; 9 bases line up with TRBD1. CDR1 is KGHSH, CDR2 LQKENI, per germline. J gave up 3 bases and V 8 bases, and 7 bases lay outside the gene matches. The CDR3 contains 14 residues. CDR3: CASAGTGKDYGYTF. CDR3 in DNA: TGTGCCAGCGCCGGGACAGGGAAAGACTATGGCTACACCTTC.

J is TRBJ2-7 and V is TRBV5-1, with D perhaps matching TRBD2 (5 bases). This CDR3 has 14 residues. Germline assignment: CDR1 SGHRS and CDR2 YFSETQ. The V and J ends lost 4 bases and 2 bases respectively, with 13 bases between them. CDR3 nucleotide sequence: TGCGCCAGCAGCGAACGGGGTACCGCCTACGAGCAGTACTTC. Its translation is CASSERGTAYEQYF.

In its sample, this clone was seen a few times. The rearrangement joins TRBV20-1 to TRBJ2-1; D not certain. The CDR3 runs 10 residues. The germline V gene encodes CDR1 DFQATT and CDR2 SNEGSKA (reference sequence). Trimming took off 2 bases at V and 12 bases at J, with 8 bases between the two ends. The CDR3 protein is CSARQSRQFF. CDR3 sequence (DNA): TGCAGTGCTAGACAGTCCAGGCAGTTCTTC.

This clone was observed a handful of times. V usage is TRBV5-6 and J usage is TRBJ2-5; no reliable D call. Germline CDR1 reads SGHDT; CDR2 reads YYEEEE. The length of the CDR3 is 13 residues. Trimming left V 1 base short and J 0 bases short, with 4 bases between. As DNA, the CDR3 is TGTGCCAGCAGCTTGTCGGACCAAGAGACCCAGTACTTC. Amino acid sequence: CASSLSDQETQYF.

In its sample, this clone was seen a few times. J is TRBJ2-7 and V is TRBV7-2, with 9 bases identical to TRBD1. The CDR3 is 14 amino acids. Germline V gene lookup returns CDR1 SGHTA and CDR2 FQGNSA. V shed 5 bases and J 2 bases; nucleotides not matched to a gene: 4. The CDR3 DNA reads as TGTGCCAGCAGCCCAGGGACAGGGACCTACGAGCAGTACTTC. The encoded protein is CASSPGTGTYEQYF. Looking up the rest from reference TRBV7-2 and TRBJ2-7 gives the full variable domain: GAGVSQSPSNKVTEKGKDVELRCDPISGHTALYWYRQSLGQGLEFLIYFQGNSAPDKSGLPSDRFSAERTGGSVSTLTIQRTQQEDSAVYLCASSPGTGTYEQYFGPGTRLTVT.

The rearrangement uses TRBV16 and TRBJ1-3; TRBD1 might be the D (6 bases). V lost 4 bases, J lost 0 bases, and 13 bases lay in between. Germline V gene lookup returns CDR1 KGHSY and CDR2 FQNENV. The CDR3 is 16 amino acids. The chain's CDR3 is CASSRTGQYSGNTIYF. The CDR3, as DNA: TGTGCCAGCAGCCGCACAGGACAGTACTCTGGAAACACCATATATTTT.

This clone has only a few counts. The chain links TRBV5-1 to TRBJ2-5; possible D gene TRBD2, 5 bases. The germline gives CDR1 SGHRS, CDR2 YFSETQ. CDR3 length: 14 amino acids. The V end lost 4 bases, the J end lost 0 bases, and 10 bases lay between the germline ends. The CDR3 sequence: CASSQRTYQETQYF. DNA of the CDR3: TGCGCCAGCAGCCAGCGGACGTACCAAGAGACCCAGTACTTC.

As regards this clone: This sample also contains other DNA sequences that code for the same CDR3. CDR3 region: CASSPRDSSYEQYF. The DNA of the CDR3 is TGTGCCAGCAGCCCCCGGGACAGCTCCTACGAGCAGTACTTC. The chain couples TRBV7-9 to TRBJ2-7, with 7 bases identical to TRBD1. V shed 5 bases, J shed 0 bases, and the junction held 4 bases outside the gene matches. From germline, CDR1 is SEHNR and CDR2 FQNEAQ (reference sequence). This CDR3 is built from 14 residues. Variable domain in full (rest from reference TRBV7-9 and TRBJ2-7): DTGVSQNPRHKITKRGQNVTFRCDPISEHNRLYWYRQTLGQGPEFLTYFQNEAQLEKSRLLSDRFSAERPKGSFSTLEIQRTEQGDSAMYLCASSPRDSSYEQYFGPGTRLTVT.